This entry lists 3 T cell receptor beta chains sequenced from one sample in a study of cytomegalovirus exposure and HLA in healthy donors. Produced via immunoSEQ multiplex PCR; TCRdb's table is partial and in-frame only. The sample lists more than 140,000 clones, roughly nine tenths seen once, with approximately 3.2% in the top ten. The specimen was PBMCs. The receptors derive from a woman aged 18-29 years in good health and CMV-seropositive.

This chain connects TRBV2 to TRBJ2-1; no definite D call. The CDR3 totals 12 residues. CDR1 and CDR2 (germline): SNHLY, FYNNEI. The V end was cut by 5 bases, the J end by 9 bases, with 11 bases between. CDR3 bases: TGTGCCAGCAGTCCCTGGCATGGTGAGCAGTTCTTC. Amino acid sequence: CASSPWHGEQFF.

On this clone itself: Other DNA sequences of this sample code for an identical CDR3. The rearrangement links TRBV7-9 to TRBJ2-7; D is undetermined. Germline V gene sequence: CDR1 SEHNR, CDR2 FQNEAQ (reference sequence). The CDR3 length is 11 residues. V gave up 5 bases and J gave up 0 bases, with 2 bases separating them. CDR3 amino acids: CASSLSYEQYF. The DNA for the CDR3 is TGTGCCAGCAGCCTCTCCTACGAGCAGTACTTC. Complete variable domain (other parts from reference TRBV7-9 and TRBJ2-7): DTGVSQNPRHKITKRGQNVTFRCDPISEHNRLYWYRQTLGQGPEFLTYFQNEAQLEKSRLLSDRFSAERPKGSFSTLEIQRTEQGDSAMYLCASSLSYEQYFGPGTRLTVT.

The rearrangement joins TRBV5-1 to TRBJ2-7, with 9 positions matching TRBD1. There are 14 residues in the CDR3. CDR1 is SGHRS, CDR2 YFSETQ, per germline. V lost 5 bases, J lost 7 bases, and 10 bases stayed unmatched. CDR3 amino acids: CASSVTGGAGEQYF. As DNA, the CDR3 is TGCGCCAGCAGTGTCACAGGGGGCGCGGGGGAGCAGTACTTC. Full variable domain (missing parts from reference TRBV5-1 and TRBJ2-7): KAGVTQTPRYLIKTRGQQVTLSCSPISGHRSVSWYQQTPGQGLQFLFEYFSETQRNKGNFPGRFSGRQFSNSRSEMNVSTLELGDSALYLCASSVTGGAGEQYFGPGTRLTVT.